This is a list of T cell receptor beta chains from one sample in a study of T-cell memory formation after mild COVID-19. From the 5' RACE reads, TCRdb called clonotypes with MiXCR, one entry per CDR3 protein. Of about 560,000 distinct CDR3 sequences listed, 17% were seen once; the top ten hold around 8.1%. The sequencing input was PBMCs or a T cell subset sorted from them (not recorded which). All receptors derive from an adult woman who had mild COVID-19 (a few samples of this study predate the infection). Cell type and time point are not known. Both conserved end residues are part of each CDR3. A D gene is named only where the DNA matches it firmly. Clone size is stated in some rows and not others, as once, few, many or a class when expanded.

J: TRBJ2-7; V: TRBV7-9; size: many; D: TRBD1; CDR3: CASSSGTAFGDEQYF; DNA: TGTGCCAGCAGCTCCGGGACAGCCTTTGGGGACGAGCAGTACTTC
J: TRBJ2-2; V: TRBV9; size: NA; D: TRBD2; CDR3: CASSVGRLAGGELFF; DNA: TGTGCCAGCAGCGTAGGGCGACTAGCGGGCGGGGAGCTGTTTTTT
J: TRBJ2-1; V: TRBV18; size: few; D: NA; CDR3: CASSPHSRQIYNEQFF; DNA: TGTGCCAGCTCACCTCATTCCCGACAGATCTACAATGAGCAGTTCTTC
J: TRBJ2-1; V: TRBV19; size: NA; D: TRBD2; CDR3: CASTPGSGKGEQFF; DNA: TGTGCCAGTACTCCGGGTAGCGGGAAAGGCGAGCAGTTCTTC
J: TRBJ2-1; V: TRBV27; size: NA; D: NA; CDR3: CASSLGVRNEQFF; DNA: TGTGCCAGCAGTTTAGGGGTGAGGAATGAGCAGTTCTTC
J: TRBJ1-5; V: TRBV12-3/TRBV12-4; size: NA; D: NA; CDR3: CASSALWGNQPQHF; DNA: TGTGCCAGCAGCGCCTTATGGGGTAATCAGCCCCAGCATTTT
J: TRBJ2-5; V: TRBV4-1; size: NA; D: NA; CDR3: CASSQDLNQETQYF; DNA: TGCGCCAGCAGCCAAGATCTCAACCAAGAGACCCAGTACTTC
J: TRBJ2-1; V: TRBV7-2; size: few; D: TRBD2; CDR3: CASSGPGGDEQFF; DNA: TGTGCCAGCAGCGGGCCCGGGGGGGATGAGCAGTTCTTC
J: TRBJ2-5; V: TRBV12-3/TRBV12-4; size: few; D: TRBD1; CDR3: CASSLETGTGSETQYF; DNA: TGTGCCAGCAGTTTGGAGACCGGGACAGGGTCAGAGACCCAGTACTTC
J: TRBJ2-1; V: TRBV12-3/TRBV12-4; size: few; D: TRBD2; CDR3: CASSPRTSGSRYEQFF; DNA: TGTGCCAGCAGTCCGCGGACTAGCGGGAGTAGGTATGAGCAGTTCTTC
J: TRBJ2-3; V: TRBV27; size: NA; D: NA; CDR3: CASSLRWGIASTDTQYF; DNA: TGTGCCAGCAGTTTAAGGTGGGGTATAGCTAGCACAGATACGCAGTATTTT
J: TRBJ2-7; V: TRBV20-1; size: NA; D: TRBD2; CDR3: CSAGTSGSPRPYEQYF; DNA: TGCAGTGCAGGGACTAGCGGGAGCCCCCGTCCCTACGAGCAGTACTTC
J: TRBJ2-1; V: TRBV29-1; size: few; D: NA; CDR3: CSVTGTVNNEQFF; DNA: TGCAGCGTCACAGGGACCGTTAACAATGAGCAGTTCTTC
J: TRBJ2-7; V: TRBV15; size: few; D: NA; CDR3: CATSDGYYEQYF; DNA: TGTGCCACCAGCGACGGATACTACGAGCAGTACTTC
J: TRBJ2-3; V: TRBV3-1; size: NA; D: NA; CDR3: CASSQDMTDTQYF; DNA: TGTGCCAGCAGCCAAGATATGACAGATACGCAGTATTTT
J: TRBJ2-7; V: TRBV18; size: few; D: NA; CDR3: CASSPRTLPYEQYF; DNA: TGTGCCAGCTCGCCTCGGACCCTCCCCTACGAGCAGTACTTC
J: TRBJ2-3; V: TRBV7-3; size: NA; D: NA; CDR3: CASSLDTTDTQYF; DNA: TGTGCCAGCAGCTTAGACACTACAGATACGCAGTATTTT
J: TRBJ2-1; V: TRBV7-9; size: NA; D: NA; CDR3: CASSPGGTLLMNEQFF; DNA: TGTGCCAGCAGCCCAGGCGGGACTCTCTTGATGAATGAGCAGTTCTTC
J: TRBJ2-7; V: TRBV6-5; size: few; D: NA; CDR3: CASSWTGFSYEQYF; DNA: TGTGCCAGCAGTTGGACGGGATTCTCCTACGAGCAGTACTTC
J: TRBJ2-3; V: TRBV27; size: few; D: NA; CDR3: CASSPLPGTDTQYF; DNA: TGTGCCAGCAGCCCGCTCCCGGGGACAGATACGCAGTATTTT
J: TRBJ1-2; V: TRBV18; size: NA; D: TRBD1; CDR3: CASSPWDRALYGYTF; DNA: TGTGCCAGCTCACCTTGGGACAGGGCTCTCTATGGCTACACCTTC
J: TRBJ2-1; V: TRBV5-8; size: few; D: TRBD1; CDR3: CVSSLAGGSYNEQFF; DNA: TGTGTTAGCAGCCTGGCAGGGGGCTCCTACAATGAGCAGTTCTTC
J: TRBJ2-3; V: TRBV12-3/TRBV12-4; size: few; D: NA; CDR3: CASSLRGHTDTQYF; DNA: TGTGCCAGCAGTTTACGCGGCCACACAGATACGCAGTATTTT
J: TRBJ2-1; V: TRBV11-2; size: NA; D: TRBD1; CDR3: CASSLVRTGGNEQFF; DNA: TGTGCCAGCAGCTTAGTTCGGACAGGCGGCAATGAGCAGTTCTTC
J: TRBJ2-2; V: TRBV7-2; size: NA; D: TRBD2; CDR3: CASSWEIIAGSFTGELFF; DNA: TGTGCCAGCAGCTGGGAGATAATAGCGGGTTCATTCACCGGGGAGCTGTTTTTT
J: TRBJ2-3; V: TRBV11-2; size: few; D: TRBD2; CDR3: CASSNSQRGGTDTQYF; DNA: TGTGCCAGCAGCAATTCTCAGCGGGGGGGCACAGATACGCAGTATTTT
J: TRBJ2-1; V: TRBV20-1; size: few; D: NA; CDR3: CRAAVINEQFF; DNA: TGCAGAGCAGCGGTTATCAATGAGCAGTTCTTC
J: TRBJ2-1; V: TRBV7-6; size: many; D: TRBD2; CDR3: CASSHVAGGSYNEQFF; DNA: TGTGCCAGCAGCCACGTAGCGGGAGGGAGCTACAATGAGCAGTTCTTC
J: TRBJ1-5; V: TRBV9; size: NA; D: NA; CDR3: CASSVQPTNQPQHF; DNA: TGTGCCAGCAGCGTACAGCCTACCAATCAGCCCCAGCATTTT
J: TRBJ1-1; V: TRBV19; size: few; D: TRBD1; CDR3: CASTILGTGTPEAFF; DNA: TGTGCCAGTACTATACTCGGGACAGGGACCCCTGAAGCTTTCTTT
J: TRBJ1-2; V: TRBV18; size: NA; D: NA; CDR3: CASSPPGKYGYTF; DNA: TGTGCCAGCTCACCACCCGGGAAATATGGCTACACCTTC
J: TRBJ2-7; V: TRBV7-9; size: few; D: NA; CDR3: CASSGPGQELYEQYF; DNA: TGTGCCAGCAGCGGACCGGGACAAGAATTATACGAGCAGTACTTC
J: TRBJ2-7; V: TRBV7-9; size: many; D: TRBD1; CDR3: CASSLTGGNYEQYF; DNA: TGTGCCAGCAGCTTAACAGGGGGCAACTACGAGCAGTACTTC
J: TRBJ2-6; V: TRBV4-3; size: few; D: NA; CDR3: CASSQAEREAGANVLTF; DNA: TGCGCCAGCAGCCAAGCGGAAAGGGAGGCTGGGGCCAACGTCCTGACTTTC
J: TRBJ1-3; V: TRBV19; size: NA; D: NA; CDR3: CASSNGGTGGNTIYF; DNA: TGTGCCAGTAGTAATGGAGGGACGGGTGGAAACACCATATATTTT
J: TRBJ2-4; V: TRBV3-1; size: NA; D: NA; CDR3: CASSQVPQRNIQYF; DNA: TGTGCCAGCAGCCAAGTCCCTCAAAGAAACATTCAGTACTTC
J: TRBJ2-7; V: TRBV5-1; size: NA; D: TRBD1; CDR3: CASSRTVSGTGFYEQYF; DNA: TGCGCCAGCAGCCGGACAGTCTCAGGGACAGGGTTCTACGAGCAGTACTTC
J: TRBJ1-6; V: TRBV18; size: NA; D: NA; CDR3: CASSSDKVASPLHF; DNA: TGTGCCAGCTCATCCGACAAGGTGGCTTCACCCCTCCACTTT
J: TRBJ2-7; V: TRBV5-1; size: few; D: TRBD1; CDR3: CASSSTGVGYEQYF; DNA: TGCGCCAGCAGTTCCACAGGGGTGGGCTACGAGCAGTACTTC
J: TRBJ1-2; V: TRBV20-1; size: few; D: TRBD1; CDR3: CSANIDRGIQGYTF; DNA: TGCAGTGCTAACATAGACAGGGGGATCCAAGGCTACACCTTC
J: TRBJ2-7; V: TRBV27; size: NA; D: NA; CDR3: CASGPTRTYEQYF; DNA: TGTGCCAGCGGGCCGACGCGCACCTACGAGCAGTACTTC
J: TRBJ1-2; V: TRBV24-1; size: few; D: TRBD1; CDR3: CATSDPGTGEGYTF; DNA: TGTGCCACCAGTGACCCCGGGACAGGAGAAGGCTACACCTTC
J: TRBJ2-4; V: TRBV7-2; size: NA; D: NA; CDR3: CASSPRGGGLAKNIQYF; DNA: TGTGCCAGCAGCCCACGAGGTGGGGGACTAGCCAAAAACATTCAGTACTTC
J: TRBJ2-3; V: TRBV3-1; size: once; D: NA; CDR3: CASSQDWGSPTDTQYF; DNA: TGTGCCAGCAGCCAAGATTGGGGCAGTCCCACAGATACGCAGTATTTT
J: TRBJ2-5; V: TRBV11-2; size: few; D: NA; CDR3: CASSLVRDRRQYF; DNA: TGTGCCAGCAGCTTAGTCAGGGATCGCCGCCAGTACTTC
J: TRBJ2-1; V: TRBV5-1; size: few; D: TRBD2; CDR3: CASSLATSAGGSRNEQFF; DNA: TGCGCCAGCAGCTTGGCCACTTCGGCGGGGGGCTCGAGGAATGAGCAGTTCTTC
J: TRBJ1-1; V: TRBV6-2/TRBV6-3; size: NA; D: TRBD1; CDR3: CASTQGYGTEAFF; DNA: TGTGCCAGCACACAGGGGTATGGAACTGAAGCTTTCTTT
J: TRBJ2-2; V: TRBV6-2/TRBV6-3; size: NA; D: NA; CDR3: CASIPRGGYTGELFF; DNA: TGTGCCAGCATCCCCAGGGGGGGGTACACCGGGGAGCTGTTTTTT
J: TRBJ1-1; V: TRBV20-1; size: few; D: NA; CDR3: CSARNRVRTEAFF; DNA: TGCAGTGCTAGGAACAGGGTTCGCACTGAAGCTTTCTTT
J: TRBJ1-1; V: TRBV7-8; size: NA; D: NA; CDR3: CASSLRVPNTEAFF; DNA: TGTGCCAGCAGCCTCCGGGTCCCGAACACTGAAGCTTTCTTT
J: TRBJ2-7; V: TRBV7-7; size: NA; D: TRBD2; CDR3: CASSLRGGNEQYF; DNA: TGTGCCAGCAGCCTCCGGGGGGGGAACGAGCAGTACTTC
J: TRBJ2-4; V: TRBV5-6; size: many; D: TRBD1; CDR3: CASRDRGTKNIQYF; DNA: TGTGCCAGCAGGGACAGGGGGACCAAAAACATTCAGTACTTC
J: TRBJ2-3; V: TRBV5-5; size: NA; D: NA; CDR3: CASSLGGLDTDTQYF; DNA: TGTGCCAGCAGCCTTGGTGGCCTCGACACAGATACGCAGTATTTT
J: TRBJ2-7; V: TRBV20-1; size: NA; D: NA; CDR3: CSARDMRGPAAPF; DNA: TGCAGTGCTAGAGATATGAGAGGACCTGCAGCTCCTTTC
J: TRBJ2-3; V: TRBV29-1; size: NA; D: NA; CDR3: CSAVGGGSTDTQYF; DNA: TGCAGCGCGGTAGGGGGGGGAAGCACAGATACGCAGTATTTT